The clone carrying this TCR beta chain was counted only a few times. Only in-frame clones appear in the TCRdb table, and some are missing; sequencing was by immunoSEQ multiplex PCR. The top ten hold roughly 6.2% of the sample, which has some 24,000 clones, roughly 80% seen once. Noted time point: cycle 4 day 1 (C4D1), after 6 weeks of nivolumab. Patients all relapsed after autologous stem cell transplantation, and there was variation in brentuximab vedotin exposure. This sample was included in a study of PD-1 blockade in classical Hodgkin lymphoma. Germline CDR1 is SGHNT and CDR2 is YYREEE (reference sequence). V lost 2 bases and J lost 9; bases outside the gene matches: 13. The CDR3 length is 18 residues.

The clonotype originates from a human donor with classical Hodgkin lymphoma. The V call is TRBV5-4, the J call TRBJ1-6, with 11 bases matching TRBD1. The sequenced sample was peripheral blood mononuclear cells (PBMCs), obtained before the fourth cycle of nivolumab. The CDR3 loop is CASSFIGQGAALGSPLHF. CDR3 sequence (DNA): TGTGCCAGCAGCTTTATCGGACAGGGGGCGGCCCTCGGTTCACCCCTCCACTTT.